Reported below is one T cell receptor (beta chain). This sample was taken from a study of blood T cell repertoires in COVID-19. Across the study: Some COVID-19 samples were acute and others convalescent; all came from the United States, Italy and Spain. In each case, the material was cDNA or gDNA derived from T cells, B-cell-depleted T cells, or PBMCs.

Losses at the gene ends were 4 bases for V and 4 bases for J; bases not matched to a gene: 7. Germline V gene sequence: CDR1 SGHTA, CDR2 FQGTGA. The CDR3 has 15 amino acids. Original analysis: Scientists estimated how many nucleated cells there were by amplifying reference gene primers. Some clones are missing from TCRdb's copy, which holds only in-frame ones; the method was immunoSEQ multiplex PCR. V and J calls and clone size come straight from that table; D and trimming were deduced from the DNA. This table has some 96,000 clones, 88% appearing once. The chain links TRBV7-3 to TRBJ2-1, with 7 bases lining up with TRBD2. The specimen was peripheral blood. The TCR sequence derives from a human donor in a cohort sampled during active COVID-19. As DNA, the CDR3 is TGTGCCAGCAGCTCTACTAGCGCTAGTTACAATGAGCAGTTCTTC. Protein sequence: CASSSTSASYNEQFF.